This T cell receptor (beta chain) originates from a study of blood T cell repertoires in COVID-19. Sequencing was performed with immunoSEQ multiplex PCR; in TCRdb, only in-frame clones are kept and a portion is missing. The sample contains roughly 200,000 clones, 85% to 90% of which appear only once. V was cut by 3 bases and J by 5 bases, with 5 bases left in between. The CDR3 sequence is 12 residues long. This sequence joins TRBV12-3 or TRBV12-4 and TRBJ1-5, with unresolved D. The TCR comes from a woman aged 55-70 years with acute or convalescent COVID-19. The sequenced material came from peripheral blood. CDR3 region: CASSFGDQPQHF. In DNA form, the CDR3 reads TGTGCCAGCAGTTTCGGAGATCAGCCCCAGCATTTT.